This T cell receptor (beta chain) was retrieved from a study of cytomegalovirus exposure and HLA in healthy donors (dated by TCRdb to about 2017). About the study as a whole: According to an earlier analysis of a few hundred of the donors, about 179 million T cells yielded over 100 million unique TCR beta sequences and roughly 280 Gb of sequence data. An early release that covered some 640 HLA-typed donors contained 250 to 350 gigabases of sequencing data and around 80 million unique TCR sequences. Of the 398 genotyped donors, approximately 80% were placed in the genetic ancestry cluster associated with self-reported Caucasian donors. The study aimed to test whether signatures of past pathogen exposure could be identified by cataloging public T cell receptors. Using immunosequencing, the study profiled T cell repertoires from 550 to 750 subjects and related those repertoires to cytomegalovirus serostatus. Besides the first cohort of hundreds of subjects, a separate validation cohort made up of over a hundred different subjects was used. To predict cytomegalovirus infection status, the study brought together high-throughput TCR immunosequencing, statistical association of individual TCRs with disease status, and machine learning. In a later analysis, previously published TCR beta repertoires from 500 to 750 donors were re-analyzed and high-resolution HLA genotyping was added so that TCR occurrence patterns could be studied. The later analysis used no new phenotypic data to find candidate immune exposures, relying instead on TCR beta sequences and their occurrence across donors. An earlier analysis of some 500 of the donors applied high-throughput TCR beta sequencing to assess whether each TCR beta V gene segment acted as functional or pseudogenic. Alongside the repertoire data, information on donor age, sex, ethnicity and CMV serostatus was compiled. In a later genetic analysis, genome-wide SNP genotypes for about 55% of the roughly 700 donors were used, and that subset was treated as a discovery cohort. Every repertoire in the discovery cohort had been generated on one and the same sequencing platform. HLA typing covered class I and class II loci at four-digit resolution. The number of donors typed differed by locus, with about 629-630 for A, B, C, DRB1 and DQB1, approximately 500 for DQA1, 600 to 610 for DPA1, and over 400 for DPB1. A handful of DR-DQ haplotypes were handled as single units for association and clustering because linkage in the cohort was strong. Among about 400 genotyped donors of the cohort, an average of approximately 200,000 unique TCR beta nucleotide sequences was sequenced per donor, of which 15% to 20% were non-productive.

From the cysteine through the phenylalanine, the CDR3 covers 15 amino acids. Here the CDR3 DNA is all that survives: 45 bases in frame from base 1. Based on the germline V gene (reference sequence), the CDR1 and CDR2 sequences are MNHEY and SMNVEV. V trim: 5 bases; J trim: 7 bases; unmatched bases: 9. The cohort was made up of 500 to 800 healthy bone marrow donors. Cohort members were all nominally healthy when sampled, although unrecorded immune exposures were likely present. The donor tested CMV seropositive and was one of the 289 seropositive cohort members. A peripheral blood sample was provided by each donor, and peripheral blood mononuclear cells were used for TCR beta sequencing. Genomic DNA extraction from the blood cell samples was performed with the Qiagen DNeasy Blood Extraction Kit. Library preparation employed the immunoSEQ multiplex PCR assay. The multiplex PCR relied on a mix of 60 forward primers for TCR Vbeta segments and 13 reverse primers for TCR Jbeta segments. The CDR3 region of rearranged TCR beta genes was amplified from genomic DNA by a multiplex PCR assay. On the Illumina HiSeq System, the amplified TCR beta libraries were sequenced as 87-base-pair reads. The authors processed their data as follows. A later analysis counted some 80 million unique TCR beta chains across the 666 repertoires, and 9 million to 14 million of these chains were shared by at least two donors. A nearest-neighbor algorithm error-corrected the raw reads and collapsed the reads into unique sequences, merging closely related sequences to remove PCR and sequencing errors. CDR3 sequences were aligned to IMGT reference sequences to assign V, D and J gene segments. For a sequence to be retained, a match of at least six nucleotides was required to both a V gene segment and a J gene segment. Rearrangements were classified as productive when the CDR3 lacked stop codons and remained in frame with V and J, and all other rearrangements were classified as non-productive. Following IMGT convention, CDR3 was defined as the stretch from the second conserved V-encoded cysteine up to the conserved J-encoded phenylalanine. The earlier analysis of fewer than 700 of the donors excluded sequences that lacked an unambiguous match to a single V gene segment. In an earlier analysis of about 590 of the donors, a V segment was called functional when productive rearrangements were above 56.7%, and segregating when the standard deviation between donors exceeded 5%. A statistical classification framework was built for diagnosing cytomegalovirus status from the catalog of TCR beta chain sequences. In a later analysis, TCR nucleotide sequences were compared against IMGT/GENE-DB human TR gene sequences so that V and J genes could be assigned. Using the TCRdist pipeline, a later analysis assigned CDR3 sequences along with most-parsimonious VDJ recombination scenarios. In a later analysis, each TCR beta chain was defined by its CDR3 amino acid sequence together with its V-gene family, and reads lacking a unique V-gene family were excluded. A later analysis removed 592 highly shared, low-generation-probability nucleotide sequences to deal with suspected cross-contamination and a sequencing artifact. In a later analysis, a clonal expansion index was calculated for each public chain from normalized within-repertoire ranks of inferred template counts. In a later analysis, generation probabilities were computed using a VDJ recombination model fitted to out-of-frame rearrangements, and the results were checked against IGoR. Hypergeometric tests were used in a later analysis to score TCR-TCR, TCR-HLA and TCR-CMV co-occurrence, with a repertoire-size bias correction applied to the TCR pairs. To estimate false discovery rates, a later analysis permuted the HLA or CMV assignments 20 times. In a later analysis, co-occurring TCRs were grouped using DBSCAN, with TCRdist sequence similarity added in when clustering inside HLA-allele-positive subsets. Co-occurrence clustering excluded repertoires with fewer than 30,000 or more than 120,000 public chains, plus five with anomalous nucleotide sharing. What TCRdb holds here is the immuneACCESS table cut down to in-frame rearrangements. Part of the clones is not present; checked against another copy, under half of the missing clones reflect an unresolved V gene, and the others are unexplained. The DNA gave D and trimming, while V, J and clone size come from that table. This sample comprises some 150,000 clones, over 65% of them detected only once. 3% of the sample rests with the top ten.

General findings and caveats noted by the study authors: Most TCR sequences were observed very rarely across donors, whereas some public TCRs were present in many individuals. Broadly in line with IMGT annotations, most TCR beta V segments showed up in productive rearrangements about 87% or about 30% of the time in an earlier analysis of about 500 of the donors. The classifier was reported to diagnose cytomegalovirus status with high specificity and sensitivity in both the original and validation cohorts. A later analysis reported that several top co-occurrence clusters appeared linked to parvovirus B19, influenza, CMV and Epstein-Barr virus. Because HLA typing was missing for some donors at each locus, association tests included only the typed subset. According to a later analysis, TCR association rates differed among HLA loci, with DRB1 alleles showing the most associated TCRs and HLA-C alleles showing the fewest. Compared with equally common non-associated chains, HLA-associated TCR beta chains in a later analysis were more clonally expanded and had lower generation probabilities. At a false discovery rate of 0.05, a later analysis linked roughly 17,000 TCR beta sequences to specific HLA alleles. A total of 150 or so TCR beta chains were listed by the study as associated with cytomegalovirus. When HLA alleles, especially DR and DQ, strongly co-occurred, attributing TCR associations to individual alleles was difficult. A cluster of highly shared sequence variants was judged likely to be a technical artifact of the sequencing pipeline. A later genetic analysis associated a missense DCLRE1C variant with V-gene and J-gene trimming of TCR beta chains, and an independent cohort replicated the association. A few of the identified cytomegalovirus-associated TCR beta chains were confirmed in vitro to be specific for cytomegalovirus antigens. The authors suggested that the approach could potentially be extended to other disease states and immunological phenotypes. Because counts were too low, more than 15 rarely observed V segments, including chromosome 9 orphons, were left out of the earlier analysis of 500 to 650 of the donors. Immune exposure information for the cohort was limited to CMV serostatus. A further reported finding was that TCR beta sequences accurately predicted the HLA-A and HLA-B alleles for most subjects in the first cohort. Correlated functional status among segregating V segments might reflect linkage disequilibrium, but an unknown experimental factor could not be ruled out. The 87-base-pair reads could not distinguish some IMGT-functional V segments, including TRBV6-2 and TRBV6-3, so those segments were excluded. This cohort had only TCR beta chains sequenced, and the lack of alpha or paired-chain data limited which features could be detected. Presence/absence analyses assumed roughly uniform sequencing depth across donors, an assumption that may not hold. According to a later analysis, most CMV-associated TCR beta chains appeared to be HLA-restricted, and the HLA associations seemed to be driven largely by CMV exposure. Compared with the roughly 600-donor mean, donors in an Asian-associated ancestry cluster had fewer N-insertions in productive TCRs, according to a later genetic analysis.

About this clone itself: Its specific antigen is unknown. No qualities accompany the bases; no much larger clone lies one base away.

The source of this sequence is a man in his forties or fifties in good health and CMV-seropositive. Sequencing input: PBMCs. The chain employs TRBV27 and TRBJ1-5; 9 nucleotides in the junction match TRBD1. CDR3 reads: CASSTGTGPSQPQHF. The nucleotides read TGTGCCAGCAGTACCGGGACAGGGCCGAGCCAGCCCCAGCATTTT.